These T cell receptor beta chains were read from a single sample in a study of T cell changes during pregnancy in multiple sclerosis. TCRdb's copy holds only in-frame clones and misses some; the assay was immunoSEQ multiplex PCR. The sample yields around 36,000 clones, 90% seen once. The source was CD4+ T cells from peripheral blood mononuclear cells, collected in the third trimester of pregnancy. The receptors shown here come from a female donor with multiple sclerosis, enrolled in a pregnancy study. The CDR3 runs from the conserved cysteine through the conserved F or W. The order of the fields is J gene, V gene, CDR3 protein.

TRBJ2-7	TRBV18	CASSPRTSGAYEQYF
TRBJ2-1	TRBV30	CAFTKGTSGTNEQFF
TRBJ2-1	TRBV7-3	CASSPSRSGSYNEQFF
TRBJ1-3	TRBV7-3	CASSLAVPGNTIYF
TRBJ2-1	TRBV7-3	CASSLTDLAGGVREQFF
TRBJ1-4	TRBV6-1	CASSAGRAGANEKLFF
TRBJ1-5	TRBV2	CASRPQGAGNQPQHF
TRBJ1-1	TRBV29-1	CSVERTGGGTEAFF
TRBJ1-3	TRBV30	CAWSSGTGVRGNTIYF
TRBJ1-4	TRBV6-5	CASSPPQGRLFF
TRBJ2-3	TRBV9	CASSVEAGGRTDTQYF
TRBJ1-5	TRBV6-6	CASRNTGDQPQHF
TRBJ1-5	TRBV18	CASSAQGFGQPQHF
TRBJ2-6	TRBV5-1	CASSLIAGANVLTF
TRBJ2-5	TRBV15	CATSRDPGFRETQYF
TRBJ2-1	TRBV7-9	CASSALTSGSGGEQFF
TRBJ2-3	TRBV27	CASSFRGIDTQYF
TRBJ1-3	TRBV5-6	CASSRELAGNTIYF
TRBJ2-3	TRBV4-2	CASSQDGLAGRTDTQYF
TRBJ2-7	TRBV5-1	CASSVGQGAREQYF
TRBJ2-1	TRBV7-2	CASSLEGGGYNEQFF
TRBJ2-6	TRBV6-1	CASGQGANVLTF